This T cell receptor beta chain was identified during a study of spatial heterogeneity in lung cancer. Across the whole study: Beta-chain sequences were consistently detected more often than alpha-chain sequences.

CDR3 length equals 14 residues. CDR1 and CDR2 (germline): SGHVS, FNYEAQ. V lost 5 bases to trimming and J lost 6 bases, with 15 bases between them. Time point reported: sample taken at primary tumor resection. This clonotype was recorded at least ten times. Using its own MiXCR run on the 5' RACE reads, TCRdb lists one record per CDR3 protein. The data hold around 41,000 distinct CDR3 sequences, with approximately 7% observed a single time. V and J are TRBV7-6 and TRBJ2-3, with D possibly TRBD1 on 5 matching bases. The TCR was taken from a female donor with early-stage non-small cell lung cancer. The sample consisted of PBMCs, taken at surgery. The CDR3 sequence is CASSPRQGADTQYF. The CDR3 DNA reads as TGTGCCAGCAGCCCGAGGCAGGGCGCCGATACGCAGTATTTT.